The clone carrying this TCR beta chain showed up many times. The antigen is unknown. TCRdb re-called the PCR reads with MiXCR. The sample records almost 7,500 clones, 25% to 35% being singletons. This specimen comes from a study of metastatic and nonmetastatic thyroid tumors. For the study at large: Samples came from malignant and benign thyroid patients, and repertoires were compared across blood and tumor or nodule tissue. Study observations and caveats: Benign nodules were reported to have significantly lower TCR beta diversity than malignant thyroid tumors, in blood and tumor.

None of the patients had undergone any treatment ahead of thyroid surgery. The receptor comes from a male donor with papillary thyroid cancer or a benign thyroid nodule (not recorded which). Some clones in this sample may be carry-over from other donors' samples. Source material: adjacent normal tissue.

CDR3 amino acids: CASSDGTGRHEKLFF. The CDR3, as DNA: TGTGCCAGCAGCGACGGGACAGGGCGACATGAAAAACTGTTTTTT. The chain links TRBV9 to TRBJ1-4, with 9 bases that match TRBD1. Germline CDR1 reads SGDLS; CDR2 reads YYNGEE. CDR3 length: 15 residues. The trim removed 3 bases at V and 6 bases at J, leaving 6 bases unmatched.